This T cell receptor (beta chain) was identified during a study of T cell responses to AZD1222 COVID-19 vaccine. CDR3 size: 13 residues. Trimming left V 8 bases short and J 1 base short, with 11 bases between. Germline V gives CDR1 SNHLY, CDR2 FYNNEI. The repertoire was sequenced with immunoSEQ multiplex PCR; TCRdb's copy has only in-frame clones and lacks some. Among about 110,000 clones, 89% were seen once, and the ten largest hold around 45%. The chain links TRBV2 to TRBJ1-1, with D hard to call. This clonotype was obtained from an adult who received the AZD1222 COVID-19 vaccine. The material sequenced was peripheral blood, taken 28 days after the second AZD1222 dose. The CDR3 region has the DNA TGTGCCAGCGTGGGATGGGGGAACACTGAAGCTTTCTTT. This encodes CASVGWGNTEAFF.